These 17 T cell receptor beta chains came from one sample sequenced in a study of cytomegalovirus exposure and HLA in healthy donors. Researchers ran the PCR with 60 Vbeta and 13 Jbeta primers. Using immunoSEQ multiplex PCR, the repertoire was profiled, and TCRdb retains in-frame clones only, with some absent. The sample includes about 150,000 clones, about 71% of them seen just once. Sequencing used PBMCs. These receptors were obtained from an older woman in good health and CMV-seropositive.

The rearrangement links TRBV14 to TRBJ2-3; possible D gene TRBD2, 6 bases. Between the trimmed V and J ends, which lost 3 bases and 5 bases, there was a span of 15 bases. The CDR3 covers 15 residues. The V gene's germline CDR1 is SGHDN and CDR2 FVKESK. This chain's CDR3 is CASSQTIRDLDTQYF. The CDR3 DNA reads as TGTGCCAGCAGCCAGACCATCCGGGACTTAGATACGCAGTATTTT.

This clone was observed a few times. The V and J genes are TRBV27 and TRBJ1-2; 10 nucleotides agree with TRBD1. This CDR3 region has 13 residues. The V gene's germline CDR1 is MNHEY and CDR2 SMNVEV (reference sequence). The trim removed 8 bases at V and 4 bases at J, leaving 4 bases unmatched. CDR3 nucleotide sequence: TGTGCCAGCCGGGACAGGGGATTCTATGGCTACACCTTC. Its translation: CASRDRGFYGYTF.

The J gene is TRBJ1-4, the V gene TRBV19; 9 bases align to TRBD1. After removal of 8 bases from V and 6 bases from J, the junction contained 4 bases not matched to a gene. Germline CDR1 and CDR2: LNHDA and SQIVND (reference sequence). The CDR3 length is 13 residues. The CDR3 DNA sequence: TGTGCCAGTGCCGGACAGGGGTATGAAAAACTGTTTTTT. This encodes CASAGQGYEKLFF.

J is TRBJ2-7 and V is TRBV11-2; D is perhaps TRBD2 (6 bases). V was pared by 1 base and J by 0 bases, with 10 bases between. This CDR3 region has 15 residues. Germline V CDR1 and CDR2: SGHAT, FQNNGV. Here the CDR3 DNA reads TGTGCCAGCAGCTTAGCGGCGGGAAACTCCTACGAGCAGTACTTC. Translation: CASSLAAGNSYEQYF. Combining the CDR3 with reference TRBV11-2 and TRBJ2-7 gives the whole variable domain EAGVAQSPRYKIIEKRQSVAFWCNPISGHATLYWYQQILGQGPKLLIQFQNNGVVDDSQLPKDRFSAERLKGVDSTLKIQPAKLEDSAVYLCASSLAAGNSYEQYFGPGTRLTVT.

The DNA for the CDR3 is TGTGCCAGCAGTGTCCCAGGACTCTCCTACGAGCAGTACTTC. This translates into CASSVPGLSYEQYF. The V call is TRBV28, the J call TRBJ2-7, with D possibly being TRBD2 (5 bases). The V end was cut by 5 bases, the J end by 0 bases, with 11 bases between. This CDR3 has 14 amino acids. Germline V gene sequence: CDR1 MDHEN, CDR2 SYDVKM.

V is TRBV28 and J is TRBJ1-2, with D uncertain. CDR1 and CDR2 (germline): MDHEN, SYDVKM. The CDR3 runs 14 residues. V lost 6 bases, J lost 4 bases, and 15 bases lay in between. This CDR3 is CASRVEGGPYGYTF. Here the CDR3 DNA reads TGTGCCAGCAGGGTGGAGGGAGGACCCTATGGCTACACCTTC.

This rearrangement joins TRBV7-9 to TRBJ1-5; TRBD1 might be the D (5 bases). The germline gives CDR1 SEHNR, CDR2 FQNEAQ (reference sequence). CDR3 length equals 14 residues. V gave up 5 bases and J gave up 4 bases, with 12 bases separating them. CDR3 in amino acids: CASSIDSENQPQHF. CDR3 bases: TGTGCCAGCAGCATCGACAGTGAGAATCAGCCCCAGCATTTT.

This clone has only one observation. The chain recombines TRBV4-1 with TRBJ2-5; 9 bases are a match to TRBD1. V shed 0 bases and J 6 bases; nucleotides not matched to a gene: 2. Germline-derived CDR1 and CDR2 are MGHRA and YSYEKL. The CDR3 contains 14 residues. Here the CDR3 reads CASSQEGQGKTQYF. CDR3 bases: TGCGCCAGCAGCCAAGAAGGACAGGGGAAGACCCAGTACTTC.

The chain links TRBV10-3 to TRBJ2-5; 7 bases are shared with TRBD2. From germline, CDR1 is ENHRY and CDR2 SYGVKD. J was trimmed by 5 bases and V by 0 bases; bases with no gene match: 0. This CDR3 has 13 amino acids. The DNA for the CDR3 is TGTGCCATCAGTGAGTCGGGGGGGGAGACCCAGTACTTC. Residues: CAISESGGETQYF.

The chain couples TRBV19 to TRBJ1-1, with 10 bases identical to TRBD1. CDR1 LNHDA and CDR2 SQIVND come from the germline V gene (reference sequence). This CDR3 has 15 residues. Trimming at V came to 6 bases and at J to 5 bases, leaving 9 bases not matched to a gene. The CDR3 bases are TGTGCCAGTAGCCTTCGACAGGGGGCCGGAACTGAAGCTTTCTTT. Protein sequence: CASSLRQGAGTEAFF.

The CDR3 region is CASRRQGNTEAFF. Here the CDR3 DNA reads TGTGCCAGCAGAAGACAGGGGAACACTGAAGCTTTCTTT. V usage is TRBV28 and J usage is TRBJ1-1; TRBD1 agrees at 7 bases. The CDR3 loop spans 13 amino acids. Trimming at V came to 6 bases and at J to 1 base, leaving 2 bases not matched to a gene. CDR1 MDHEN and CDR2 SYDVKM come from the germline V gene.

This clone came up once. The chain couples TRBV5-1 to TRBJ1-1; D is unclear. The CDR3 spans 13 residues. Germline V gene data show CDR1 as SGHRS and CDR2 as YFSETQ. Trimming shortened V by 4 bases and J by 0 bases, and 7 bases separated the two germline ends. The CDR3 loop reads CASSIDLNTEAFF. The CDR3 DNA sequence: TGCGCCAGCAGCATAGATCTGAACACTGAAGCTTTCTTT.

The V and J genes are TRBV2 and TRBJ2-6, with no clear D. V lost 5 bases to trimming and J lost 0 bases, with 8 bases between them. The CDR3 covers 15 residues. Germline V gene sequence: CDR1 SNHLY, CDR2 FYNNEI. CDR3 amino acids: CASSLEPSGANVLTF. The DNA of the CDR3 is TGTGCCAGCAGTCTTGAGCCCTCTGGGGCCAACGTCCTGACTTTC.

This sequence joins TRBV2 and TRBJ2-3, with 7 bases identical to TRBD1. Germline loops: CDR1 SNHLY, CDR2 FYNNEI. Trimming at V came to 8 bases and at J to 6 bases, leaving 14 bases not matched to a gene. The length of the CDR3 is 15 residues. The CDR3 sequence is CASGRGQSPRDTQYF. The DNA of the CDR3 is TGTGCCAGCGGTAGGGGACAGTCACCCAGGGATACGCAGTATTTT.

This clone was seen a few times. The chain links TRBV5-1 to TRBJ2-3, with 8 bases identical to TRBD1. This CDR3 has 15 amino acids. After removal of 4 bases from V and 6 bases from J, the junction contained 10 bases not matched to a gene. Germline V gene data show CDR1 as SGHRS and CDR2 as YFSETQ. CDR3 in amino acids: CASSLFDRGLDTQYF. In DNA form, the CDR3 reads TGCGCCAGCAGCCTTTTTGACAGGGGCCTCGATACGCAGTATTTT.

This chain links TRBV2 with TRBJ2-7; D is perhaps TRBD1 (7 bases). The ends were cut back, 6 bases at V and 2 bases at J, with 29 bases in the middle. CDR1 is SNHLY and CDR2 is FYNNEI in the germline V gene. This CDR3 has 19 amino acids. CDR3 protein: CASRVDTYGGRGVPYEQYF. In DNA, the CDR3 is TGTGCCAGCAGGGTTGACACTTACGGGGGCAGGGGGGTGCCCTACGAGCAGTACTTC. Together with reference TRBV2 and TRBJ2-7, the CDR3 gives the full variable domain: EPEVTQTPSHQVTQMGQEVILRCVPISNHLYFYWYRQILGQKVEFLVSFYNNEISEKSEIFDDQFSVERPDGSNFTLKIRSTKLEDSAMYFCASRVDTYGGRGVPYEQYFGPGTRLTVT.

The chain combines TRBV6-1 with TRBJ1-2; TRBD1 aligns across 9 bases. This CDR3 spans 14 amino acids. Germline values: CDR1 MNHNS, CDR2 SASEGT. The V and J ends lost 2 bases and 9 bases, in that order; junction bases with no gene match: 7. DNA for the CDR3: TGTGCCAGCAGTGAATCCCGGGACAGGGTTAGCTACACCTTC. Amino acid sequence: CASSESRDRVSYTF.